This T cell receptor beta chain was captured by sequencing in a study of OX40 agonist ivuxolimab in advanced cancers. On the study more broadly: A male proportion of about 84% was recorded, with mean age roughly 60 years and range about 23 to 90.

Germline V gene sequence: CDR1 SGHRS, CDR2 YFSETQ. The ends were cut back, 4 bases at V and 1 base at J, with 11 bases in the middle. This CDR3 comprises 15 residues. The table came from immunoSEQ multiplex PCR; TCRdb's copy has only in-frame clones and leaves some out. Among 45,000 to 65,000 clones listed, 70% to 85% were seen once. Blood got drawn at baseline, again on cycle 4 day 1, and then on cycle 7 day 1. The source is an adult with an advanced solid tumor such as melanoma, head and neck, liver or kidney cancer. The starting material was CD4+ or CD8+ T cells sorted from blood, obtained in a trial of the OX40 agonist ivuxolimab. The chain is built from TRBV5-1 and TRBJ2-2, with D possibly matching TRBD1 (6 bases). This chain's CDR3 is CASSQQGWNTGELFF. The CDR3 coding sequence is TGCGCCAGCAGCCAACAGGGCTGGAACACCGGGGAGCTGTTTTTT.